This T cell receptor (beta chain) emerged from a study of blood T cell repertoires in COVID-19. On the study more broadly: Spain, Italy and the United States supplied samples that represented acute and convalescent COVID-19.

This CDR3 contains 16 residues. Germline V gene data show CDR1 as SGHNT and CDR2 as YENEEA. The trim removed 5 bases at V and 5 bases at J, leaving 7 bases unmatched. Sequencing was performed with immunoSEQ multiplex PCR; in TCRdb, only in-frame clones are kept and a portion is missing. Here the sample spans 270,000 or so clones, roughly 84% being singletons. The specimen sequenced was peripheral blood. The V call is TRBV11-3, the J call TRBJ2-5; 14 bases match TRBD2. The sequence was collected from a woman in her late teens or twenties with acute or convalescent COVID-19. The CDR3, as DNA: TGTGCCAGCAGCCCTGGGACTAGCGGGAGCATGGAGACCCAGTACTTC. It is translated as CASSPGTSGSMETQYF.